The entry that follows covers one TCR beta chain sequence. This sample's time point: pre-treatment baseline. The entry originates in a study of blood T cell dynamics during melanoma immunotherapy. Clones were sequenced by immunoSEQ multiplex PCR, and TCRdb holds only the in-frame ones, with some missing. In the table there are approximately 25,000 clones, about 83% of which are singletons. The CDR3 is 14 residues long. Germline CDR1 is MNHEY and CDR2 is SMNVEV (reference sequence). Losses at the gene ends were 3 bases for V and 5 bases for J; bases not matched to a gene: 4. The gene calls are TRBV27 and TRBJ2-7, with 10 bases that match TRBD2. The clonotype originates from a human donor with melanoma. Source: blood, taken from a patient treated with checkpoint blockade. The CDR3 DNA sequence: TGTGCCAGCAGTTTGACCGGGACTAGCGACGAGCAGTACTTC. Protein product: CASSLTGTSDEQYF.